These 11 T cell receptor beta chains were all obtained from the same sample, sequenced in a study of blood T cell repertoires in COVID-19. The method was immunoSEQ multiplex PCR; TCRdb's version includes in-frame clones alone and lacks a portion of them. The sample records about 350,000 clones, about 90% being singletons. The sequencing input was peripheral blood. Receptor source: a woman in her forties or fifties with COVID-19, enrolled during active disease.

J is TRBJ1-2 and V is TRBV18; a weak D match, TRBD1 (6 bases). The CDR3 spans 13 residues. V gave up 3 bases and J gave up 6 bases, with 11 bases separating them. Per germline, CDR1 KGHSH and CDR2 LQKENI. CDR3 nucleotide sequence: TGTGCCAGCTCACCTCGCTCAGGGGATGGCTACACCTTC. Amino acid sequence: CASSPRSGDGYTF.

In its sample, this clone was seen a few times. This chain connects TRBV6-5 to TRBJ2-1, with D possibly matching TRBD2 (5 bases). The CDR3 covers 13 residues. The V and J ends lost 5 bases and 7 bases respectively, with 12 bases between them. In germline, CDR1 is MNHEY, CDR2 SVGAGI. As DNA, the CDR3 is TGTGCCAGCAGTCAACTGGAGGTAAATGAGCAGTTCTTC. Its protein is CASSQLEVNEQFF.

V and J are TRBV4-1 and TRBJ2-3, with 11 bases lining up with TRBD2. CDR1 MGHRA and CDR2 YSYEKL come from the germline V gene. The CDR3 has 18 residues. J was trimmed by 4 bases and V by 0 bases; bases with no gene match: 9. The CDR3: CASSQEFVTSGMADTQYF. CDR3 nucleotides: TGCGCCAGCAGCCAAGAGTTCGTGACTAGCGGGATGGCAGATACGCAGTATTTT.

V and J are TRBV10-1 and TRBJ2-1; D might be TRBD2 (5 bases). V was pared by 3 bases and J by 7 bases, with 13 bases between. This CDR3 comprises 14 residues. Germline V gene data show CDR1 as WNHNN and CDR2 as SYGVQD (reference sequence). This CDR3 is CASSEGLPGNEQFF. The CDR3 region has the DNA TGCGCCAGCAGTGAAGGGCTCCCGGGGAATGAGCAGTTCTTC.

The chain has TRBV6-1 and TRBJ1-1; 7 positions match TRBD1. Germline lookup yields CDR1 MNHNS and CDR2 SASEGT. CDR3 length equals 16 residues. J gave up 5 bases and V 2 bases, and 11 bases lay outside the gene matches. This chain's CDR3 is CASSEMAPGQTTEAFF. CDR3 bases: TGTGCCAGCAGTGAAATGGCCCCGGGACAGACTACTGAAGCTTTCTTT.

The J gene is TRBJ1-6, the V gene TRBV14; D remains ambiguous. Germline V CDR1 and CDR2: SGHDN, FVKESK. V lost 0 bases, J lost 8 bases, and 5 bases lay in between. The CDR3 spans 13 residues. The CDR3 region is CASSQDNYSPLHF. CDR3 bases: TGTGCCAGCAGCCAAGATAACTATTCACCCCTCCACTTT.

A few counts support this clone. The gene calls are TRBV19 and TRBJ1-1; D is possibly TRBD1 (6 bases). The germline CDR1 and CDR2 sequences are LNHDA and SQIVND (reference sequence). This CDR3 region has 12 residues. Trimming pared 6 bases from V and 4 bases from J, leaving 9 bases between. The CDR3 loop is CASSGDITEAFF. The CDR3 region has the DNA TGTGCCAGTAGCGGGGACATCACTGAAGCTTTCTTT.

CDR3 protein: CASSLGGGAPGEQYF. The CDR3 DNA reads as TGTGCCAGCAGCTTAGGTGGAGGGGCCCCAGGCGAGCAGTACTTC. The genes are TRBV11-2 and TRBJ2-7; tentatively, D is TRBD2 (6 bases). CDR1 is SGHAT and CDR2 is FQNNGV in the germline V gene. V was shortened by 1 base and J by 6 bases, with 16 bases between the two germline ends. This CDR3 is 15 amino acids long.

V usage is TRBV18 and J usage is TRBJ1-2, with TRBD1 matching 8 bases. Germline-derived CDR1 and CDR2 are KGHSH and LQKENI. With 2 bases clipped from V and 4 bases from J, the junction kept 9 bases outside the gene matches. The CDR3 sequence is 16 residues long. Here the CDR3 DNA reads TGTGCCAGCTCACCAACCTCAGGGGGCGGCGGCTATGGCTACACCTTC. Amino acid sequence: CASSPTSGGGGYGYTF.

The rearrangement uses TRBV3-1 (or the pseudogene TRBV3-2) and TRBJ2-1; 14 positions match TRBD2. V shed 4 bases and J 6 bases; nucleotides not matched to a gene: 5. CDR3 length equals 16 residues. Germline assignment: CDR1 LGHDT and CDR2 YNNKEL (reference sequence). CDR3 amino acids: CASSRGTSGRFNEQFF. DNA of the CDR3: TGTGCCAGCAGCCGAGGGACTAGCGGGAGATTCAATGAGCAGTTCTTC.

The gene calls are TRBV19 and TRBJ1-3; no firm D call. CDR1 is LNHDA, CDR2 SQIVND, per germline (reference sequence). The V gene lost 3 bases and the J gene lost 2 bases, with 8 bases spanning the gap. The CDR3 contains 14 residues. The CDR3: CASSMGGTGNTIYF. The CDR3 coding sequence is TGTGCCAGTAGTATGGGAGGGACTGGAAACACCATATATTTT.